This T cell receptor beta chain was found in a study of cytomegalovirus exposure and HLA in healthy donors. Findings and limits, study-wide: There were several of the most significant clusters that appeared linked to common viral pathogens in a later analysis. The study had only CMV serostatus as immune exposure information. TCR sequences were mostly rare, though some public TCRs occurred in many donors.

The PCR made use of 60 Vbeta and 13 Jbeta primers. Generated by immunoSEQ multiplex PCR, the TCRdb table keeps only in-frame clones and is missing some. The table records about 120,000 clones, around 75% of them present only once. Per germline, CDR1 LNHDA and CDR2 SQIVND (reference sequence). V was pared by 6 bases and J by 6 bases, with 11 bases of the junction left unmatched. CDR3 length: 14 amino acids. In regard to this clone: Its antigen is unidentified.

In nominal health when sampled, donors likely had unrecorded immune exposures nonetheless. The sequenced material came from PBMCs. The chain is built from TRBV19 and TRBJ2-7; 7 positions agree with TRBD1. The receptor was isolated from a woman aged 45-65 years in good health and CMV-seronegative. CDR3 nucleotides: TGTGCCAGTAGCCTGACAGGGTATCAGCGCGAGCAGTACTTC. Translating it yields CASSLTGYQREQYF.